This T cell receptor (beta chain) was obtained from a study of T-cell memory formation after mild COVID-19. Notes on the study in general: Clones that contracted clustered mainly in CM and EM if CD4+ and in EMRA if CD8+. Clones that got smaller from day 15 to 85 had even CD4/CD8, while clones growing later tipped toward CD4+.

Constant-segment primers served in 5'RACE that generated TCR alpha and TCR beta cDNA libraries bearing sample barcodes and UMIs. TCRdb analysed the 5' RACE reads with MiXCR anew, one entry per CDR3 protein. The sample yields approximately 570,000 distinct CDR3 sequences, approximately 19% seen once. The V end lost 6 bases, the J end lost 4 bases, and 6 bases lay between the germline ends. The CDR3 extends over 11 amino acids. Germline assignment: CDR1 MNHEY and CDR2 SVGAGI. This clonotype was counted at least ten times. Its specificity is not known. The sequence was collected from an adult woman who had mild COVID-19 (a few samples of this study predate the infection). Cell type and time point are not known. The specimen sequenced was PBMCs or a T cell subset sorted from them (not recorded which). This chain joins TRBV6-5 and TRBJ2-5; D ambiguous. The CDR3 DNA follows: TGTGCCAGCAGGAACGGAGAGACCCAGTACTTC. Translating gives CASRNGETQYF.